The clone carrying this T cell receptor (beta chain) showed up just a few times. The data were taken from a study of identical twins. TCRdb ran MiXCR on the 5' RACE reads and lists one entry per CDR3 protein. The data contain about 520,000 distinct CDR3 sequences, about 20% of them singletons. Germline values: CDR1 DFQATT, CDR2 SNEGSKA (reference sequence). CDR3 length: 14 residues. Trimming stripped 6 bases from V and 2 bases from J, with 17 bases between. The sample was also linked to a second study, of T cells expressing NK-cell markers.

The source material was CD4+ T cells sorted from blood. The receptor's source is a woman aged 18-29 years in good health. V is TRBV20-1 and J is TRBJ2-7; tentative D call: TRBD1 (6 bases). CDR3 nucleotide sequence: TGCAGTGCCACCATAGGGGGAGTCGCCTACGAGCAGTACTTC. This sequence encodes CSATIGGVAYEQYF.